The 23 T cell receptor beta chains below come from one sample, sequenced in a study of blood T cell repertoires in COVID-19. TCRdb's table, derived via immunoSEQ multiplex PCR, lists solely in-frame clones and lacks some. Altogether approximately 30,000 clones are present, about 80% being singletons, with the ten largest covering 30% to 45%. Sequenced material: peripheral blood. The receptors were sampled from an older man with acute or convalescent COVID-19.

The chain couples TRBV6-5 to TRBJ1-6, with D tentatively TRBD1 (6 bases). The CDR3 has 12 amino acids. Germline CDR1 is MNHEY and CDR2 is SVGAGI. The V gene lost 6 bases and the J gene lost 7 bases, with 7 bases spanning the gap. The CDR3 region has the DNA TGTGCCAGCAGAAGGGGGAATTCACCCCTCCACTTT. Residues: CASRRGNSPLHF.

This clone was seen once. This chain links TRBV7-3 with TRBJ2-1; D is ambiguous. This CDR3 is built from 12 residues. Trimming cost V 4 bases and J 2 bases, with 3 bases left between them. From germline, CDR1 is SGHTA and CDR2 FQGTGA. The CDR3 DNA is TGTGCCAGCAGCTCCACCTACAATGAGCAGTTCTTC. This codes for CASSSTYNEQFF.

The chain has TRBV7-9 and TRBJ2-1, with 12 bases identical to TRBD2. Germline CDR1 is SEHNR and CDR2 is FQNEAQ (reference sequence). There are 13 residues in the CDR3. The J segment lost 14 bases and the V segment lost 5 bases, leaving 7 bases of the junction unmatched. The CDR3 DNA reads as TGTGCCAGCAGCCAGCTAGCGGGAGGGCCCGAGTTCTTC. Protein product: CASSQLAGGPEFF.

This chain joins TRBV7-2 and TRBJ1-1; tentatively, D is TRBD1 (6 bases). Germline values: CDR1 SGHTA, CDR2 FQGNSA. The V and J ends lost 5 bases and 0 bases respectively, with 13 bases between them. The CDR3 is 15 residues long. The CDR3, as DNA: TGTGCCAGCAGCCAGTCGACAGGATTGAACACTGAAGCTTTCTTT. Protein sequence: CASSQSTGLNTEAFF.

The chain has TRBV3-1 (or the pseudogene TRBV3-2) and TRBJ2-7, with D perhaps matching TRBD1 (5 bases). The CDR3 spans 15 residues. Germline V gene sequence: CDR1 LGHDT, CDR2 YNNKEL (reference sequence). V shed 2 bases and J shed 9 bases, with 20 bases lying between them. The CDR3 sequence is CASSQRAGLVLGQYF. The CDR3 DNA sequence: TGTGCCAGCAGCCAAAGGGCAGGGCTAGTCCTGGGGCAGTACTTC.

The chain couples TRBV5-4 to TRBJ2-1, with D possibly matching TRBD2 (6 bases). The V end was cut by 3 bases, the J end by 15 bases, with 19 bases between. CDR1 is SGHNT and CDR2 is YYREEE in the germline V gene (reference sequence). The CDR3 sequence is 13 residues long. The CDR3 reads CASSSPGGLLGFF. The CDR3 coding sequence is TGTGCCAGCAGCTCCCCCGGGGGACTCTTGGGGTTCTTC.

The chain joins TRBV24-1 to TRBJ2-5; 11 bases align to TRBD2. Germline V CDR1 and CDR2: KGHDR, SFDVKD. J gave up 1 base and V 5 bases, and 11 bases lay outside the gene matches. The CDR3 totals 18 residues. DNA for the CDR3: TGTGCCACCAGTGCGAGGCTGGGGCTAGCGGGGGGCCAAGAGACCCAGTACTTC. Its translation: CATSARLGLAGGQETQYF.

The chain employs TRBV11-2 and TRBJ1-2, with 8 bases fitting TRBD1. With V trimmed by 1 base and J by 2 bases, 15 bases remained unmatched. This CDR3 is built from 19 residues. The V gene's germline CDR1 is SGHAT and CDR2 FQNNGV. The CDR3 sequence is CASSLVAGVVQGDNYGYTF. CDR3 in DNA: TGTGCCAGCAGCTTAGTAGCGGGGGTGGTACAGGGGGACAACTATGGCTACACCTTC.

This clone was observed a handful of times. The V gene is TRBV7-2, the J gene TRBJ2-7; D perhaps matches TRBD1 (7 bases). Trimming removed 5 bases at V and 7 bases at J, with 18 bases between. This CDR3 comprises 14 residues. Germline V lookup: CDR1 SGHTA, CDR2 FQGNSA. The CDR3 DNA follows: TGTGCCAGCAGCAATCAGGGGGGATCGAGTGAGCAGTACTTC. Amino acids: CASSNQGGSSEQYF. The full variable domain, its missing parts supplied by reference TRBV7-2 and TRBJ2-7, is GAGVSQSPSNKVTEKGKDVELRCDPISGHTALYWYRQSLGQGLEFLIYFQGNSAPDKSGLPSDRFSAERTGGSVSTLTIQRTQQEDSAVYLCASSNQGGSSEQYFGPGTRLTVT.

This clone showed up just once. This chain connects TRBV27 to TRBJ2-1; D might be TRBD2 (5 bases). This CDR3 comprises 13 residues. V lost 3 bases, J lost 10 bases, and 13 bases lay in between. CDR1 and CDR2 (germline): MNHEY, SMNVEV (reference sequence). The CDR3 sequence: CASSFKGREEQFF. The CDR3 DNA reads TGTGCCAGCAGTTTTAAAGGCCGGGAAGAGCAGTTCTTC.

The chain couples TRBV18 to TRBJ1-2; D is unclear. The CDR3 is 15 residues long. CDR1 KGHSH and CDR2 LQKENI come from the germline V gene. The V and J ends lost 3 bases and 4 bases respectively, with 15 bases between them. CDR3 DNA: TGTGCCAGCTCACCGACGGTACAGCCTTTCTATGGCTACACCTTC. Translated, it gives CASSPTVQPFYGYTF.

The chain uses TRBV27 and TRBJ2-1; 11 nucleotides agree with TRBD2. J was trimmed by 12 bases and V by 2 bases; bases with no gene match: 15. Germline V gives CDR1 MNHEY, CDR2 SMNVEV (reference sequence). This CDR3 is built from 17 residues. The DNA for the CDR3 is TGTGCCAGCAGTTTACGTGTTGGGACTAGCGGACGAGAGGTGCAGTTCTTC. This codes for CASSLRVGTSGREVQFF.

The chain has TRBV11-3 and TRBJ2-1; TRBD2 agrees at 7 bases. Germline lookup yields CDR1 SGHNT and CDR2 YENEEA. The CDR3 has 14 amino acids. The ends lost 4 bases at V and 2 bases at J; junction bases unmatched: 2. CDR3 amino acids: CASSSGLAYNEQFF. CDR3 nucleotides: TGTGCCAGCAGCTCCGGACTAGCCTACAATGAGCAGTTCTTC.

V usage is TRBV27 and J usage is TRBJ2-1; TRBD2 matches at 10 bases. The J segment lost 7 bases and the V segment lost 1 base, leaving 13 bases of the junction unmatched. Germline CDR1 MNHEY, CDR2 SMNVEV (reference sequence). CDR3 length: 18 amino acids. CDR3 sequence reads: CASSLWLAGGLAGNEQFF. CDR3 DNA: TGTGCCAGCAGTTTATGGTTAGCGGGAGGCCTAGCGGGGAATGAGCAGTTCTTC.

The V and J genes are TRBV28 and TRBJ1-4; D is undetermined. V gave up 5 bases and J gave up 5 bases, with 15 bases separating them. The CDR3 spans 15 residues. CDR1 is MDHEN and CDR2 is SYDVKM in the germline V gene. CDR3 sequence: CASSPLSQYNEKLFF. CDR3 in DNA: TGTGCCAGCAGTCCTTTAAGTCAGTACAATGAAAAACTGTTTTTT.

Points on this clone: One junction end does not reproduce the germline sequence, and a read error may be involved. This rearrangement joins TRBV28 to TRBJ2-5; the match to TRBD2 covers 12 bases. The CDR3 contains 15 residues. Germline CDR1 MDHEN, CDR2 SYDVKM. Written as DNA, the CDR3 is TGTGTCAGCAGCCCTCCGGGACTAGCGGGAGAGACCCAGTACTTC. Its protein is CVSSPPGLAGETQYF.

The genes are TRBV9 and TRBJ2-2; TRBD2 is a possible D gene (5 bases). In germline, CDR1 is SGDLS, CDR2 YYNGEE. The V and J ends lost 0 bases and 5 bases respectively, with 11 bases between them. The CDR3 is 15 residues long. CDR3 sequence reads: CASSVVGLLTGELFF. The CDR3 coding sequence is TGTGCCAGCAGCGTAGTTGGACTTCTAACCGGGGAGCTGTTTTTT.

This clone was counted only a few times. The chain employs TRBV19 and TRBJ1-1; TRBD1 is a possible D gene (5 bases). Per the germline V gene, CDR1 is LNHDA and CDR2 is SQIVND (reference sequence). The CDR3 runs to 13 residues. V lost 2 bases, J lost 6 bases, and 10 bases lay in between. The DNA for the CDR3 is TGTGCCAGTAGTATACGGGGGAGCGCTGAAGCTTTCTTT. As protein: CASSIRGSAEAFF.

This chain connects TRBV7-2 to TRBJ2-3, with TRBD2 identical over 10 bases. The CDR3 covers 16 residues. The V gene end was trimmed by 5 bases and the J gene end by 3 bases; junction bases not matched to a gene: 8. The V gene's germline CDR1 is SGHTA and CDR2 FQGNSA. Written as DNA, the CDR3 is TGTGCCAGCAGCGTAAGCGGGGGGGCCCGGACAGATACGCAGTATTTT. It encodes CASSVSGGARTDTQYF. The full variable domain, rest sourced from reference TRBV7-2 and TRBJ2-3, is GAGVSQSPSNKVTEKGKDVELRCDPISGHTALYWYRQSLGQGLEFLIYFQGNSAPDKSGLPSDRFSAERTGGSVSTLTIQRTQQEDSAVYLCASSVSGGARTDTQYFGPGTRLTVL.

This chain links TRBV7-8 with TRBJ2-7, with D perhaps matching TRBD2 (5 bases). The CDR3 totals 14 residues. V lost 1 base, J lost 2 bases, and 9 bases lay in between. The germline CDR1 and CDR2 sequences are SGHVS and FQNEAQ. Written as DNA, the CDR3 is TGTGCCAGCAGCTTAGGAGGACTCACCTACGAGCAGTACTTC. This gives the protein CASSLGGLTYEQYF.

The chain couples TRBV10-3 to TRBJ1-4; D is possibly TRBD1 (5 bases). Germline values: CDR1 ENHRY, CDR2 SYGVKD. Trimming took off 4 bases at V and 7 bases at J, with 7 bases between the two ends. This CDR3 is 12 amino acids long. CDR3 in DNA: TGTGCCATCAGTGGAACAGGTGAAAAACTGTTTTTT. Amino acids: CAISGTGEKLFF.

The chain couples TRBV6-1 to TRBJ1-5; TRBD1 is a possible D gene (6 bases). The V end was cut by 2 bases, the J end by 6 bases, with 14 bases between. The CDR3 is 15 residues long. The germline V gene has CDR1 MNHNS and CDR2 SASEGT. The CDR3 region is CASSEYPMGAQPQHF. CDR3 DNA: TGTGCCAGCAGTGAATATCCGATGGGGGCTCAGCCCCAGCATTTT.

As regards this clone: A read error may produce the germline difference seen at one junction end. The chain carries TRBV28 and TRBJ1-2, with 7 bases identical to TRBD1. CDR1 and CDR2 (germline): MDHEN, SYDVKM. The CDR3 sequence is 16 residues long. The CDR3 region is CASSPLGGRDREKSGF. In DNA form, the CDR3 reads TGTGCCAGCAGTCCTTTAGGGGGGCGAGACAGGGAAAAATCTGGCTTC.